This record covers a single T cell receptor beta chain. The antigen remains undetermined. cDNA libraries for TCR alpha and TCR beta, carrying sample barcodes and UMIs, came from 5'RACE with constant-segment primers. TCRdb used MiXCR to reprocess the 5' RACE reads, holding one entry per CDR3 protein. The sample shows about 350,000 distinct CDR3 sequences, roughly 15% of them seen only once. These data are taken from a study of T-cell memory formation after mild COVID-19. Study background: Largely donor-specific sequence clusters came from a couple of donors.

The CDR3 has 14 residues. Germline assignment: CDR1 SGHAT and CDR2 FQNNGV. J was trimmed by 4 bases and V by 6 bases; bases with no gene match: 3. Findings and limits, study-wide: Day 15 to 85 contracting clones showed balanced CD4/CD8; day 15 to 37 expanders favored CD4+. The appearance of some responding clones in pre-infection memory suggested that cross-reactive memory joined.

V gene TRBV11-2 combines with J gene TRBJ2-2, with TRBD2 identical over 9 bases. Sequenced material: PBMCs or a T cell subset sorted from them (not recorded which). This TCR derives from a man younger than 30 who had mild COVID-19 (a few samples of this study predate the infection). Cell type and time point are not known. The CDR3 region is CASRNSGGTGELFF. CDR3 nucleotides: TGTGCCAGCAGAAATAGCGGGGGCACCGGGGAGCTGTTTTTT. Combining the CDR3 with reference TRBV11-2 and TRBJ2-2 gives the whole variable domain EAGVAQSPRYKIIEKRQSVAFWCNPISGHATLYWYQQILGQGPKLLIQFQNNGVVDDSQLPKDRFSAERLKGVDSTLKIQPAKLEDSAVYLCASRNSGGTGELFFGEGSRLTVL.